The TCR beta chain under discussion was sequenced for a study of PD-L1 blockade in urothelial cancer listed by TCRdb under 2017. Regarding the study in general: Every patient began therapy in about 2014 and was given atezolizumab 1,200 mg intravenously every 3 weeks. Durable clinical benefit was achieved by nine patients and was not achieved by 20 patients. About 85% of the roughly 29 patients were males with bladder-origin urothelial cancer, and about 60% of the 29 reported a prior smoking history. Just over 28 patients had pretreatment blood TCR-seq, some 25 had at least one posttreatment blood collection, and some 25 had tumor TCR-seq. Durable clinical benefit meant progression-free survival longer than 6 months, and TCR features were also tested against progression-free and overall survival. Somatic, immune and clinical correlates of response to PD-L1 blockade with atezolizumab in urothelial cancer were the focus of an exploratory multi-omic analysis. Blood samples yielded a median of around 140,000 T cells and some 80,000 unique TCRs, with median clonality roughly 0.085. Blood samples were analyzed at 3 weeks after treatment start (second dose) and at 6 weeks after treatment start. In the same patients who had TCR sequencing, pretreatment tumors also underwent whole exome sequencing and RNA sequencing. An ECOG performance status of 0 or 1 was recorded for the patients, and 0 to 3 prior chemotherapy regimens had been received by the patients. Pretreatment tumor samples, along with matched peripheral blood serially collected before and after atezolizumab treatment, were subjected to TCR sequencing. What the work shows at the level of the full study, not this receptor alone: Greater expansion of tumor-associated TCR clones in peripheral blood 3 weeks after the start of treatment was observed in patients with durable benefit (n ≈ 22, p = 0.022). Small sample size (n ≈ 29) and many exploratory analyses mean the results are intended to be hypothesis-generating. Improved progression-free and overall survival was associated with having pretreatment peripheral blood TCR clonality below the median.

V loses 7 bases, J loses 10 bases, and the germline ends lie 30 bases apart. According to the germline V gene (reference sequence), CDR1 reads SGHNT and CDR2 reads YYREEE. Counted from cysteine to phenylalanine, this CDR3 has 17 amino acids. This entry keeps only the CDR3 DNA: 51 bases, framed from base 1. This clone was recorded only once. Its antigen is currently not known. Per-base quality was not reported, and no clone a single base away is much larger than it. Explained via the paper, the time point label denotes: peripheral blood 6 weeks after treatment start. A cohort of more than 25 patients with locally advanced or metastatic urothelial carcinoma, treated at Memorial Sloan Kettering on a trial protocol, was included. Peripheral blood mononuclear cells were collected pretreatment and during treatment, with between 1 and 8 total time points per patient. The Qiagen DNeasy Blood extraction kit was used to purify genomic DNA from total PBMCs and tumor samples. Collected pretreatment and during treatment, PBMCs were isolated and stored as previously described.

Synthetic TCR analog templates were spiked into each PCR to estimate absolute template abundance from read counts. Using the immunoSEQ assay, TCRbeta CDR3 regions were amplified from genomic DNA with bias-controlled V and J gene primers. Rearranged TCRbeta segments were sequenced at approximately 20X coverage. Regarding the original processing steps: Sequencing errors were corrected by clustering and CDR3s were annotated against IMGT to assign V, D and J genes. Out-of-frame and stop-codon sequences were excluded, and only productive TCRbeta rearrangements were used in downstream analyses. To compute clonality, Shannon entropy was normalized by the log of the number of unique productive sequences and then subtracted from one. Fisher's exact test with Benjamini-Hochberg correction, using a cutoff of adjusted p below 0.01, was how clones that differed between time points or between blood and tumor were identified. TCRdb took over this immuneACCESS table, retaining in-frame rearrangements with V and J assigned. Such tables are incomplete; in checked studies, under half of the missing clones stem from an unresolved V gene, and the remainder is unexplained. V, J and clone size are taken as reported in that table, and D and trimming were inferred from the DNA itself. This sample gives around 80,000 clones in total; around 93% of them show up just once. The top ten hold about 0.94% of the sample.

The receptor's source is a woman aged 80 or over with urothelial cancer. The sequence links TRBV5-4 to TRBJ2-1; TRBD2 could be the D gene, as 6 bases match. The sample here was PBMCs, taken around atezolizumab (anti-PD-L1) treatment. The CDR3 in this case is CASPNIVGGTPWGEQFF. The DNA sequence is as follows: TGTGCCAGCCCTAATATCGTAGGCGGGACCCCCTGGGGAGAGCAGTTCTTC. With the rest looked up from the reference TRBV5-4 and TRBJ2-1 genes rather than sequenced, the full variable domain is ETGVTQSPTHLIKTRGQQVTLRCSSQSGHNTVSWYQQALGQGPQFIFQYYREEENGRGNFPPRFSGLQFPNYSSELNVNALELDDSALYLCASPNIVGGTPWGEQFFGPGTRLTVL.